This TCR beta chain comes out of a study of blood T cell repertoires in COVID-19. This CDR3 contains 15 residues. Germline-derived CDR1 and CDR2 are MNHEY and SVGEGT. The ends lost 6 bases at V and 3 bases at J; junction bases unmatched: 8. This clone showed up just once. As originally analysed: Reference gene primer amplification gave estimated nucleated cell counts. The repertoire was sequenced with immunoSEQ multiplex PCR; TCRdb's copy has only in-frame clones and lacks some. Clone size and V and J calls were adopted from that table, with D and trimming inferred from the DNA. Here the sample spans hundreds of thousands of clones, almost 85% being singletons.

J is TRBJ2-5 and V is TRBV6-2 or TRBV6-3; 9 bases line up with TRBD2. The sample taken for sequencing was peripheral blood. This sequence was found in a woman aged 80 or older with acute or convalescent COVID-19. The CDR3 region is CASSPWTSAEETQYF. The CDR3 coding sequence is TGTGCCAGCAGCCCTTGGACTAGCGCTGAAGAGACCCAGTACTTC.